This T cell receptor beta chain was identified during a study of regulatory T cells in long-lasting Graves disease. This clonotype came up once. Its antigen is still unknown. Both iRepertoire HTBI primers and Arm-PCR of CDR3 regions were used to build the TCR beta libraries. From the multiplex PCR reads, TCRdb called clonotypes with MiXCR, one entry per CDR3 protein. The sample has 500,000 or so distinct CDR3 sequences, 15% to 20% seen once. Study observations and caveats: There was favoring of TRBV28, TRBJ1-2 and TRBJ2-5 in persistent disease.

Germline V gives CDR1 SGHNT, CDR2 YYREEE (reference sequence). The CDR3 has 14 residues. Trimming at V came to 4 bases and at J to 4 bases, leaving 5 bases not matched to a gene. Time point reported: newly diagnosed GD, antithyroid drugs for less than 3 months. Making the TCR library involved RNA that had been extracted from PBMCs. These records were also assigned to another study, of T cells in Graves' hyperthyroidism and ophthalmopathy. That study adds: Hyperthyroidism of Graves' type that showed no ophthalmopathy progression within 18 months was stable. Researchers barred patients who had uncontrolled infection, other autoimmune disease, pregnancy or lactation. Carried out on the TCR CDR3, a first-round RT-PCR used the HTBI primer set.

The genes are TRBV5-4 and TRBJ2-7, with 10 bases that match TRBD2. The source of this sequence is a man aged 40-49 years with Graves disease. The starting material was peripheral blood mononuclear cells (PBMCs), obtained at new diagnosis, from a patient treated with antithyroid drugs. CDR3 coding DNA: TGTGCCAGCAGCCATACTAGCGGGGTTTACGAGCAGTACTTC. Amino acid sequence: CASSHTSGVYEQYF.